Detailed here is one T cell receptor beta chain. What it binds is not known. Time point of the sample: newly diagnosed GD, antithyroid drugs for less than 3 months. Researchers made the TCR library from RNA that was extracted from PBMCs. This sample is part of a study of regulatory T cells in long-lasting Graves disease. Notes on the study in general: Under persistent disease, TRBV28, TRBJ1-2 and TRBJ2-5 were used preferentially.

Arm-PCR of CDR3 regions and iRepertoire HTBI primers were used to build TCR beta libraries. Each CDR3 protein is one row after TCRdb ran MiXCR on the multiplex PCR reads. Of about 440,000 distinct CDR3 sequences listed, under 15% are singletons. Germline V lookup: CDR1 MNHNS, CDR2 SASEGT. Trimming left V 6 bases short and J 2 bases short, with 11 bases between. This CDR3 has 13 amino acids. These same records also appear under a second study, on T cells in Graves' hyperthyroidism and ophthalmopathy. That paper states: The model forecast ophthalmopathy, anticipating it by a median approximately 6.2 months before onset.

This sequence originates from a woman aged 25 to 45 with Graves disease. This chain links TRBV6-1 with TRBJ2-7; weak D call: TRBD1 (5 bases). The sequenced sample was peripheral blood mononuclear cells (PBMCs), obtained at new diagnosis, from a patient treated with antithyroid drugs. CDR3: CASRLDKPYEQYF. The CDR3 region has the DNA TGTGCCAGCAGGTTGGACAAACCCTACGAGCAGTACTTC.